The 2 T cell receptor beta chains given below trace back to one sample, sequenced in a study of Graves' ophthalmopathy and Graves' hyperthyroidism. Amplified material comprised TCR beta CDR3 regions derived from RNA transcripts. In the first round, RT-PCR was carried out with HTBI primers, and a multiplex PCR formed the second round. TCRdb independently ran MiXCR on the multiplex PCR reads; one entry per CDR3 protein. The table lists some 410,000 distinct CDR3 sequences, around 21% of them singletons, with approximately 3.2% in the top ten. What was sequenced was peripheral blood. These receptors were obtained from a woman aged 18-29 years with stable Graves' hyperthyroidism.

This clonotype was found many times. The CDR3 DNA reads TGCGCCAGCAGAGAACCAGGGGTGAACACTGAAGCTTTCTTT. Protein: CASREPGVNTEAFF. This chain uses TRBV10-2 with TRBJ1-1; D possibly corresponds to TRBD1 (6 bases). This CDR3 comprises 14 residues. V was pared by 6 bases and J by 0 bases, with 11 bases between. The germline gives CDR1 WSHSY, CDR2 SAAADI.

CDR3 sequence reads: CASSEHLALGNQPQHF. The DNA of the CDR3 is TGTGCCAGCAGTGAACACTTGGCGTTAGGCAATCAGCCCCAGCATTTT. The rearrangement joins TRBV6-5 to TRBJ1-5; D remains unclear. V was pared by 5 bases and J by 2 bases, with 16 bases between. The CDR3 has 16 residues. CDR1 and CDR2 from the germline V gene are MNHEY and SVGAGI.